This is a list of T cell receptor beta chains from one sample in a study of shared clonotypes between healthy human individuals. Repertoires were generated with immunoSEQ multiplex PCR, while TCRdb's copy carries only in-frame clones and drops some. The sample contains over a million clones, 95% to 99% of which appear only once. Specimen: naive CD4+ T cells sorted from blood. These TCRs come from a man aged 25 to 40 in good health. CDR3s include the opening cysteine and the closing phenylalanine or tryptophan. D genes are given only for firm matches. Part of the rows lack a size; the others show once, few, many or a class for expanded clones.

J,D,size,V,DNA,CDR3
TRBJ2-1,-,-,TRBV18,TGTGCCAGCTCGAAGGGGAGACAGGTTTACAATGAGCAGTTCTTC,CASSKGRQVYNEQFF
TRBJ1-1,TRBD1,-,TRBV7-6,TGTGCCAGCAGCTATGGGACAGTAGTAACCCGCAACACTGAAGCTTTCTTT,CASSYGTVVTRNTEAFF
TRBJ2-2,TRBD2,-,TRBV19,TGTGCCAGTAGTATACTGGGACTAGCGGGAGCTTCCGGGGAGCTGTTTTTT,CASSILGLAGASGELFF
TRBJ2-3,TRBD2,-,TRBV11-2,TGTGCCAGCAGCTTAGGCGCTCCGGGACTAGGTGGGACGCAGTATTTT,CASSLGAPGLGGTQYF
TRBJ2-1,-,-,TRBV18,TGTGCCAGCTCACCGGAAGTGGGCCCCAGCTCCTACAATGAGCAGTTCTTC,CASSPEVGPSSYNEQFF
TRBJ2-3,-,-,TRBV21-1,TGTGCCAGCAGCGGCCCTCCGGGACTAGAAGGAGGAGATACGCAGTATTTT,CASSGPPGLEGGDTQYF
TRBJ2-2,-,-,TRBV6-4,TGTGCCAGCAGCGTTGAAAACACCGGGGAGCTGTTTTTT,CASSVENTGELFF
TRBJ1-1,-,-,TRBV19,TGTGCCAGTATACGGAACCGACTGATGAACACTGAAGCTTTCTTT,CASIRNRLMNTEAFF
TRBJ2-4,-,-,TRBV2,TGTGCCAGCTGGACGCCGTCCCGTTTTGACATTCAGTACTTC,CASWTPSRFDIQYF
TRBJ2-3,-,-,TRBV18,TGTGCCAGCTCCAAATCGCCGGTCGAGACAGATACGCAGTATTTT,CASSKSPVETDTQYF
TRBJ2-5,-,once,TRBV14,TGTGCCAGCAGCCAAAGTCCGTGGGTTGAGACCCAGTACTTC,CASSQSPWVETQYF
TRBJ2-5,TRBD1,-,TRBV5-6,TGTGCCAGCAGCTTGGCCGGGACAGGCCAAGAGACCCAGTACTTC,CASSLAGTGQETQYF
TRBJ2-7,TRBD2,once,TRBV28,TGTGCCAGCAGTTTCGGACTAGCGGCTATATACGAGCAGTACTTC,CASSFGLAAIYEQYF
TRBJ2-3,TRBD2,-,TRBV5-6,TGTGCCAGCAGCTCTCCCGGGACTACCCGCACAGATACGCAGTATTTT,CASSSPGTTRTDTQYF
TRBJ1-4,TRBD1,-,TRBV5-1,TGCGCCAGCAGCGAGGGCACCCTACAGGGGCGTGAAAAACTGTTTTTT,CASSEGTLQGREKLFF
TRBJ1-4,TRBD1,-,TRBV18,TGTGCCAGCTCGGAGGGACAGGGGATGGAAAAACTGTTTTTT,CASSEGQGMEKLFF
TRBJ1-1,TRBD1,-,TRBV7-9,TGTGCCAGCAGCATACCGACAGGGACGGTCATGAACACTGAAGCTTTCTTT,CASSIPTGTVMNTEAFF
TRBJ1-1,-,-,TRBV25-1,TGTGCCAGCAGTGAATTAGGACCCCGTAGGTCTGAAGCTTTCTTT,CASSELGPRRSEAFF
TRBJ2-7,-,-,TRBV4-1,TGCGCCAGCAGATGGAGCATTGGGCAGGGTGCTAACGAGCAGTACTTC,CASRWSIGQGANEQYF
TRBJ2-7,TRBD1,once,TRBV28,TGTGCCAGCAATCTATATTCCGGGACAGGTACCTACGAGCAGTACTTC,CASNLYSGTGTYEQYF
TRBJ2-7,-,-,TRBV6-1,TGTGCCAGTGATGTCTACAGATCCTACGAGCAGTACTTC,CASDVYRSYEQYF
TRBJ1-2,-,once,TRBV5-4,TGTGCCAGCAGCTCCGATACAGGGAACTATGGCTACACCTTC,CASSSDTGNYGYTF
TRBJ2-1,-,-,TRBV14,TGTGCCAGCAGCCAAGATAGGGGGAGTGAGCAGTTCTTC,CASSQDRGSEQFF
TRBJ2-1,-,-,TRBV7-2,TGTGCCAGCAGCAATGGAGTGGGCCGGGAGCAGTTCTTC,CASSNGVGREQFF
TRBJ2-7,TRBD2,-,TRBV7-8,TGTGCCAGCAGCCCCACCGAGACTAGCGGGAGTTGGGACGAGCAGTACTTC,CASSPTETSGSWDEQYF
TRBJ1-5,-,-,TRBV7-9,TGTGCCAGCAGCTCCGCGGACGGTTATCAGCCCCAGCATTTT,CASSSADGYQPQHF
TRBJ2-5,TRBD1,-,TRBV7-3,TGTGCCAGCAGCCCCAACCGGGGACAGGGTTATGAGACCCAGTACTTC,CASSPNRGQGYETQYF
TRBJ2-7,TRBD1,-,TRBV18,TGTGCCAGCTCACCAATCCCCCCGGGACAGGGGAGAGGTTCAGGGCAGTACTTC,CASSPIPPGQGRGSGQYF
TRBJ2-3,-,-,TRBV18,TGTGCCAGCTCACCACCGAACAGGGAAGATACGCAGTATTTT,CASSPPNREDTQYF
TRBJ2-3,-,-,TRBV6-5,TGTGCCAGCTGGAGAGAGGGCGATACGCAGTATTTT,CASWREGDTQYF
TRBJ2-1,-,-,TRBV10-1,TGCGCCAGCAGTCCTTTTGCTTTGGAGGGATCTGAGCAGTTCTTC,CASSPFALEGSEQFF
TRBJ2-7,TRBD2,-,TRBV27,TGTGCCAGCAGTTTGTCTAGCGGGATGGGGGGGGGATCCTACGAGCAGTACTTC,CASSLSSGMGGGSYEQYF
TRBJ2-5,-,-,TRBV29-1,TGCAGCGCGGAACGGCTTGGACCCCAATCGGGTTACCAAGAGACCCAGTACTTC,CSAERLGPQSGYQETQYF
TRBJ2-7,TRBD2,once,TRBV5-4,TGTGCCAGCAGCCACCCTGGGGGGAGCGGGAAAGACGAGCAGTACTTC,CASSHPGGSGKDEQYF
TRBJ1-5,-,-,TRBV5-1,TGCGCCAGCAGCTTGGTCTCAGGGAACAATCAGCCCCAGCATTTT,CASSLVSGNNQPQHF
TRBJ1-2,-,-,TRBV10-3,TGTGCCATCAGTGAGTCAAGGGATGGGGGCCTGGGCTACACCTTC,CAISESRDGGLGYTF
TRBJ2-1,-,-,TRBV23-1,TGCGCCAGCAGCCACAATGAGCAGTTCTTC,CASSHNEQFF
TRBJ2-1,-,-,TRBV12-5,TGTGCTAGTGGTTTGGACCCGGGAGCAGCCTACAATGAGCAGTTCTTC,CASGLDPGAAYNEQFF
TRBJ2-7,TRBD1,-,TRBV7-2,TGTGCCAGCAGCTCCAGGGACAGGACCTACGAGCAGTACTTC,CASSSRDRTYEQYF
TRBJ2-7,TRBD1,-,TRBV7-9,TGTGCCAGCAGATCACGACAGGGATCCTACGAGCAGTACTTC,CASRSRQGSYEQYF
TRBJ2-1,-,-,TRBV20-1,TGCAGTGCTCGACTAGTCAATGAGCAGTTCTTC,CSARLVNEQFF
TRBJ2-1,TRBD2,once,TRBV2,TGTGCCAGCAATAAAAGGACTAGCGGGACCAATGAGCAGTTCTTC,CASNKRTSGTNEQFF
TRBJ1-2,-,-,TRBV14,TGTGCCAGCAGCCACTTTTCTGGCTACACCTTC,CASSHFSGYTF
TRBJ2-1,-,-,TRBV5-5,TGTGCCAGCAGCTTGGGGGGTCGAGGGCGGTTCTTC,CASSLGGRGRFF
TRBJ2-1,-,-,TRBV2,TGTGCCTTCTTACTTACCTCCTACAATGAGCAGTTCTTC,CAFLLTSYNEQFF
TRBJ2-5,-,-,TRBV5-6,TGTGCCAGCAGCAAGCCGGGACTTGGAGAGACCCAGTACTTC,CASSKPGLGETQYF